A single sample gave rise to the 29 T cell receptor beta chains below, sequenced in a study of blood T cell repertoires in COVID-19. Clones were read by immunoSEQ multiplex PCR, and TCRdb kept only the in-frame ones, dropping some. The profile shows about 190,000 clones, 88% of them singletons. Sequenced input: peripheral blood. These receptors were taken from a middle-aged man with active or convalescent COVID-19.

CDR3: CASSISDRETQYF. CDR3 DNA sequence: TGTGCCAGTAGTATAAGCGACCGAGAGACCCAGTACTTC. V and J are TRBV19 and TRBJ2-5; D not resolved. Trimming shortened V by 2 bases and J by 4 bases, and 8 bases separated the two germline ends. The germline V gene encodes CDR1 LNHDA and CDR2 SQIVND (reference sequence). The CDR3 sequence is 13 residues long.

CDR3 bases: TGTGCCAGCAGTAGCGGGACAATCACAGATACGCAGTATTTT. It codes for CASSSGTITDTQYF. The chain combines TRBV28 with TRBJ2-3; tentative D call: TRBD2 (7 bases). Trimming shortened V by 5 bases and J by 2 bases, and 11 bases separated the two germline ends. This CDR3 has 14 amino acids. The germline V gene encodes CDR1 MDHEN and CDR2 SYDVKM.

This clone was found a few times. This sequence joins TRBV2 and TRBJ2-7; a weak D match, TRBD2 (5 bases). Germline assignment: CDR1 SNHLY and CDR2 FYNNEI. The CDR3 runs to 11 residues. V was pared by 6 bases and J by 4 bases, with 7 bases between. Here the CDR3 reads CASREAYEQYF. CDR3 nucleotide sequence: TGTGCCAGCAGGGAGGCGTACGAGCAGTACTTC.

V gene TRBV2 combines with J gene TRBJ1-5, with D perhaps TRBD1 (5 bases). The CDR3 has 16 residues. Germline loops: CDR1 SNHLY, CDR2 FYNNEI. The germline V and J ends were trimmed by 3 bases and 2 bases, with 14 bases remaining between them. The chain's CDR3 is CASSEKVTVRNQPQHF. The CDR3 coding sequence is TGTGCCAGCAGTGAGAAGGTGACAGTCCGCAATCAGCCCCAGCATTTT.

V gene TRBV5-6 combines with J gene TRBJ1-2; TRBD1 aligns across 7 bases. The CDR3 runs to 14 residues. V shed 5 bases and J 4 bases; nucleotides not matched to a gene: 8. Germline CDR1 and CDR2: SGHDT and YYEEEE. DNA of the CDR3: TGTGCCAGCAGGTCGAGGGGGCAGGTCTATGGCTACACCTTC. Protein: CASRSRGQVYGYTF. The full variable domain, completed using reference TRBV5-6 and TRBJ1-2, is DAGVTQSPTHLIKTRGQQVTLRCSPKSGHDTVSWYQQALGQGPQFIFQYYEEEERQRGNFPDRFSGHQFPNYSSELNVNALLLGDSALYLCASRSRGQVYGYTFGSGTRLTVV.

V is TRBV27 and J is TRBJ1-4; 9 positions match TRBD1. Germline-derived CDR1 and CDR2 are MNHEY and SMNVEV (reference sequence). The ends lost 5 bases at V and 8 bases at J; junction bases unmatched: 15. This CDR3 has 17 amino acids. Written as DNA, the CDR3 is TGTGCCAGCAGTCCCGGACAGGGGTACGCAAGTCGGGAAAAACTGTTTTTT. Its translation: CASSPGQGYASREKLFF.

The rearrangement links TRBV3-1 (or the pseudogene TRBV3-2) to TRBJ2-1, with D unclear. Looked up from germline, CDR1 is LGHDT and CDR2 is YNNKEL (reference sequence). Trimming took 1 base from V and 8 from J, leaving 6 bases between them. CDR3 length: 12 amino acids. In DNA, the CDR3 is TGTGCCAGCAGCCAAGTCGGTGATGAGCAGTTCTTC. It yields the protein CASSQVGDEQFF.

This chain uses TRBV14 with TRBJ1-4, with 7 bases aligning to TRBD1. The V gene end was trimmed by 4 bases and the J gene end by 6 bases; junction bases not matched to a gene: 5. There are 14 residues in the CDR3. In germline, CDR1 is SGHDN, CDR2 FVKESK. CDR3 DNA sequence: TGTGCCAGCAGCCGGAGGACAGGATATGAAAAACTGTTTTTT. Translating it yields CASSRRTGYEKLFF.

This chain links TRBV9 with TRBJ2-1; no clear D. The CDR3 totals 14 residues. Germline V gives CDR1 SGDLS, CDR2 YYNGEE. Trimming cost V 4 bases and J 4 bases, with 12 bases left between them. The CDR3 loop is CASSSGPLYNEQFF. CDR3 DNA: TGTGCCAGCAGCTCAGGCCCACTGTACAATGAGCAGTTCTTC. Full variable domain (missing parts from reference TRBV9 and TRBJ2-1): DSGVTQTPKHLITATGQRVTLRCSPRSGDLSVYWYQQSLDQGLQFLIQYYNGEERAKGNILERFSAQQFPDLHSELNLSSLELGDSALYFCASSSGPLYNEQFFGPGTRLTVL.

The chain joins TRBV6-6 to TRBJ1-6; TRBD1 matches 7 bases. Germline CDR1 is MNHNY and CDR2 is SVGAGI (reference sequence). V lost 6 bases to trimming and J lost 1 base; unmatched junction nucleotides: 3. CDR3 size: 15 residues. The CDR3 protein is CASSQGVSYNSPLHF. CDR3 coding DNA: TGTGCCAGCAGCCAGGGGGTATCCTATAATTCACCCCTCCACTTT.

The chain joins TRBV6-5 to TRBJ1-1, with D unresolved. Trimming took 9 bases from V and 0 from J, leaving 17 bases between them. CDR1 and CDR2 (germline): MNHEY, SVGAGI. This CDR3 region has 15 residues. Written as DNA, the CDR3 is TGTGCCAGTCCCCCGCCGCGGGGTCTGAACACTGAAGCTTTCTTT. Translation gives CASPPPRGLNTEAFF.

The chain has TRBV3-1 (or the pseudogene TRBV3-2) and TRBJ2-4, with 12 bases identical to TRBD2. With V trimmed by 3 bases and J by 1 base, 4 bases remained unmatched. This CDR3 is 17 amino acids long. Germline values: CDR1 LGHDT, CDR2 YNNKEL (reference sequence). CDR3 protein: CASSHETSGRAKNIQYF. CDR3 DNA sequence: TGTGCCAGCAGCCACGAAACTAGCGGGAGGGCCAAAAACATTCAGTACTTC.

For this clone: Additional DNA sequences in this sample encode the identical CDR3. The J gene is TRBJ2-2, the V gene TRBV3-1 (or the pseudogene TRBV3-2); D might be TRBD2 (5 bases). CDR1 LGHDT and CDR2 YNNKEL come from the germline V gene (reference sequence). CDR3 length equals 15 residues. The ends were cut back, 1 base at V and 2 bases at J, with 8 bases in the middle. In DNA, the CDR3 is TGTGCCAGCAGCCAAGTTACGGGAAACACCGGGGAGCTGTTTTTT. Translating gives CASSQVTGNTGELFF.

The table lists this clone with a few counts. J is TRBJ2-2 and V is TRBV27, with 10 bases identical to TRBD1. CDR1 is MNHEY, CDR2 SMNVEV, per germline (reference sequence). V gave up 5 bases and J gave up 5 bases; unmatched junction bases: 8. The CDR3 contains 16 residues. The CDR3 region is CASSTRQGARTGELFF. The CDR3 bases are TGTGCCAGCAGTACCAGACAGGGGGCGCGAACCGGGGAGCTGTTTTTT.

The rearrangement links TRBV11-2 to TRBJ1-2; tentative D call: TRBD1 (6 bases). The ends were cut back, 4 bases at V and 0 bases at J, with 15 bases in the middle. Germline assignment: CDR1 SGHAT and CDR2 FQNNGV. The CDR3 spans 16 residues. The CDR3 DNA reads TGTGCCAGCAGCTCCAGCCGAACAGGGACTAACTATGGCTACACCTTC. Encoded protein: CASSSSRTGTNYGYTF. Drawing the rest from reference TRBV11-2 and TRBJ1-2, the complete variable domain is EAGVAQSPRYKIIEKRQSVAFWCNPISGHATLYWYQQILGQGPKLLIQFQNNGVVDDSQLPKDRFSAERLKGVDSTLKIQPAKLEDSAVYLCASSSSRTGTNYGYTFGSGTRLTVV.

The chain combines TRBV10-3 with TRBJ1-1; D call uncertain. Germline V gives CDR1 ENHRY, CDR2 SYGVKD. The V end lost 0 bases, the J end lost 5 bases, and 10 bases lay between the germline ends. The CDR3 is made up of 14 amino acids. CDR3 nucleotides: TGTGCCATCAGTGAGTCCCGGGATAAGACTGAAGCTTTCTTT. Protein product: CAISESRDKTEAFF.

The chain has TRBV6-5 and TRBJ1-5; D not certain. The CDR3 has 13 residues. V lost 6 bases, J lost 4 bases, and 10 bases lay in between. The germline CDR1 and CDR2 sequences are MNHEY and SVGAGI. The CDR3 here is CASSQAINQPQHF. CDR3 DNA sequence: TGTGCCAGCAGCCAAGCGATTAATCAGCCCCAGCATTTT.

J is TRBJ1-6 and V is TRBV28; TRBD1 agrees at 10 bases. The CDR3 loop spans 15 amino acids. CDR1 MDHEN and CDR2 SYDVKM come from the germline V gene. V was clipped by 5 bases and J by 9 bases; unmatched bases: 7. CDR3 sequence reads: CASSQGGTGVSPLHF. As DNA, the CDR3 is TGTGCCAGCAGTCAAGGTGGGACAGGGGTTTCACCCCTCCACTTT. Filled out from reference TRBV28 and TRBJ1-6, the complete variable domain reads DVKVTQSSRYLVKRTGEKVFLECVQDMDHENMFWYRQDPGLGLRLIYFSYDVKMKEKGDIPEGYSVSREKKERFSLILESASTNQTSMYLCASSQGGTGVSPLHFGNGTRLTVT.

The V and J genes are TRBV6-5 and TRBJ1-2, with 8 bases aligning to TRBD1. There are 13 residues in the CDR3. The germline V gene has CDR1 MNHEY and CDR2 SVGAGI. V gave up 4 bases and J gave up 10 bases; unmatched junction bases: 8. The CDR3 coding sequence is TGTGCCAGCAGTTTGGACAGGGCATACGACTACACCTTC. It yields the protein CASSLDRAYDYTF.

The CDR3 DNA reads TGTGCCAGCAGCCTAGGGACGGGAGGGGGTTACAATGAGCAGTTCTTC. It encodes CASSLGTGGGYNEQFF. The chain has TRBV11-2 and TRBJ2-1; 8 bases agree with TRBD2. Germline V gene data show CDR1 as SGHAT and CDR2 as FQNNGV. The CDR3 is 16 amino acids. Trimming at V came to 5 bases and at J to 4 bases, leaving 10 bases not matched to a gene.

The rearrangement uses TRBV24-1 and TRBJ2-3; 13 positions match TRBD2. V trimming: 4 bases; J trimming: 5 bases; junction bases outside the gene matches: 8. This CDR3 has 17 amino acids. Germline CDR1 reads KGHDR; CDR2 reads SFDVKD. The CDR3 DNA follows: TGTGCCACCAGTGAATATGGGACTAGCGGGACTTTAGATACGCAGTATTTT. Encoded protein: CATSEYGTSGTLDTQYF.

This clone appeared once. The rearrangement joins TRBV27 to TRBJ1-1; 9 nucleotides line up with TRBD1. Germline CDR1 is MNHEY and CDR2 is SMNVEV (reference sequence). Trimming at V came to 4 bases and at J to 5 bases, leaving 14 bases not matched to a gene. CDR3 length: 17 residues. The chain's CDR3 is CASSSIILQGARTEAFF. DNA of the CDR3: TGTGCCAGCAGTTCAATAATCCTACAGGGGGCAAGGACTGAAGCTTTCTTT.

V gene TRBV5-1 combines with J gene TRBJ2-7; 10 bases are a match to TRBD2. The germline V gene encodes CDR1 SGHRS and CDR2 YFSETQ. The CDR3 has 14 amino acids. J lost 2 bases, V lost 3 bases, and 2 bases had no gene match. Here the CDR3 reads CASSSSGSPYEQYF. In DNA, the CDR3 is TGCGCCAGCAGCTCTAGCGGGAGCCCCTACGAGCAGTACTTC.

This clone was seen a few times. This rearrangement joins TRBV5-1 to TRBJ2-2, with 10 bases matching TRBD1. The CDR3 loop spans 17 amino acids. In germline, CDR1 is SGHRS, CDR2 YFSETQ. V gave up 2 bases and J gave up 1 base; unmatched junction bases: 5. The CDR3 region is CASSLRGQGRNTGELFF. CDR3 DNA sequence: TGCGCCAGCAGCTTAAGGGGACAGGGGAGGAACACCGGGGAGCTGTTTTTT.

The J gene is TRBJ2-7, the V gene TRBV28; 9 bases are shared with TRBD1. The CDR3 length is 12 residues. Germline CDR1 and CDR2: MDHEN and SYDVKM. V shed 10 bases, J shed 6 bases, and the junction held 7 bases outside the gene matches. DNA of the CDR3: TGTGCCACAGGACAGGGGTATCGCGAGCAGTACTTC. This sequence encodes CATGQGYREQYF.

This clone was counted between two and nine times. This chain joins TRBV18 and TRBJ2-1, with 7 bases that match TRBD1. The CDR3 sequence is 13 residues long. The V gene's germline CDR1 is KGHSH and CDR2 LQKENI. The V and J ends lost 5 bases and 6 bases, in that order; junction bases with no gene match: 4. CDR3 amino acids: CASSVAGGNEQFF. The CDR3 DNA sequence: TGTGCCAGCTCAGTAGCAGGGGGCAATGAGCAGTTCTTC.

This chain uses TRBV5-4 with TRBJ2-2; D remains unclear. The V end lost 3 bases, the J end lost 3 bases, and 3 bases lay between the germline ends. Looked up from germline, CDR1 is SGHNT and CDR2 is YYREEE (reference sequence). CDR3 length: 12 residues. This CDR3 reads CASSSDTGELFF. The DNA of the CDR3 is TGTGCCAGCAGCTCCGACACCGGGGAGCTGTTTTTT.

The chain joins TRBV5-4 to TRBJ2-5; D is possibly TRBD2 (6 bases). Germline V gene data show CDR1 as SGHNT and CDR2 as YYREEE (reference sequence). This CDR3 is built from 16 residues. Trimming pared 1 base from V and 1 base from J, leaving 14 bases between. The CDR3 loop reads CASSLFRGTTQETQYF. CDR3 sequence (DNA): TGTGCCAGCAGCTTGTTCCGGGGGACCACCCAAGAGACCCAGTACTTC.

The chain has TRBV5-6 and TRBJ2-3; TRBD1 aligns across 8 bases. V was pared by 0 bases and J by 2 bases, with 8 bases of the junction left unmatched. Per germline, CDR1 SGHDT and CDR2 YYEEEE. The CDR3 is 17 amino acids. CDR3 sequence: CASSLAWTGSNTDTQYF. DNA for the CDR3: TGTGCCAGCAGCTTGGCCTGGACAGGGAGTAACACAGATACGCAGTATTTT. Using reference TRBV5-6 and TRBJ2-3 for the parts outside the CDR3, the full variable domain is DAGVTQSPTHLIKTRGQQVTLRCSPKSGHDTVSWYQQALGQGPQFIFQYYEEEERQRGNFPDRFSGHQFPNYSSELNVNALLLGDSALYLCASSLAWTGSNTDTQYFGPGTRLTVL.